This T cell receptor (beta chain) was captured by sequencing in a study of cytomegalovirus exposure and HLA in healthy donors (dated by TCRdb to about 2017). For context, the study as a whole: An earlier analysis of several hundred of the donors reported 250 to 300 Gb of sequence data and around 120 million unique TCR beta sequences from about 200 million T cells. An early release that covered some 640 HLA-typed donors contained approximately 300 gigabases of sequencing data and 70 million to 100 million unique TCR sequences. Of the 300 to 400 genotyped donors, roughly 80% fell in the genetic ancestry cluster associated with self-reported Caucasian donors. The study aimed to test whether cataloging public T cell receptors could reveal signatures of past pathogen exposure. The study profiled the T cell repertoires of fewer than 850 subjects by immunosequencing and related them to cytomegalovirus serostatus. In addition to the first cohort of around 670 subjects, a separate validation cohort of 120 different subjects was used. To predict cytomegalovirus infection status, the study combined high-throughput TCR immunosequencing, statistical association of individual TCRs with disease status, and machine learning. In a later analysis, previously published TCR beta repertoires from some 640 donors were re-analyzed and high-resolution HLA genotyping was added so that TCR occurrence patterns could be studied. Rather than drawing on any new phenotypic data, the later analysis identified candidate immune exposures from TCR beta sequences and the way those sequences occurred across donors. To decide whether each TCR beta V gene segment behaved as functional or pseudogenic, an earlier analysis of fewer than 750 of the donors relied on high-throughput TCR beta sequencing. Donor age, sex, ethnicity and CMV serostatus were compiled together with the repertoire data. In a later genetic analysis, genome-wide SNP genotypes for about 55% of the roughly 700 donors were used, and that subset was treated as a discovery cohort. Every discovery cohort repertoire had been produced on one sequencing platform. Both class I and class II loci were covered by HLA typing, at four-digit resolution. The number of donors typed differed by locus, with about 629-630 for A, B, C, DRB1 and DQB1, more than 500 for DQA1, over 600 for DPA1, and 400 to 490 for DPB1. About five DR-DQ haplotypes were treated as single units for association and clustering because of strong linkage in the cohort. Across under 500 genotyped donors of the cohort, an average of about 240,000 unique TCR beta nucleotide sequences per donor were sequenced, and roughly 17% of those sequences were non-productive. What the study reported, not specific to this receptor: A further reported finding was that TCR beta sequences accurately predicted the HLA-A and HLA-B alleles for most subjects in the first cohort. In an earlier analysis of around 600 of the donors, most TCR beta V segments were observed in productive rearrangements about 87% or about 30% of the time, broadly matching IMGT annotations. A later analysis found that HLA-associated TCR beta chains were more clonally expanded and had lower generation probabilities than equally common non-associated chains. Roughly 15 rarely observed V segments, including chromosome 9 orphons, were excluded from the earlier analysis of about 500 of the donors because counts were too low. The presence/absence analyses assumed that sequencing depth was roughly uniform across donors, and that assumption may not be true. In a later analysis, several top co-occurrence clusters were reported to appear linked to parvovirus B19, influenza, CMV and Epstein-Barr virus. Because HLA typing was unavailable for some donors at each locus, only the typed subset was used in association tests. In a later analysis, 15,000 to 20,000 TCR beta sequences were associated with specific HLA alleles at a false discovery rate of 0.05. Assigning TCR associations to individual alleles was difficult when HLA alleles, especially DR and DQ, strongly co-occurred. In a later analysis, TCR association rates were found to vary across HLA loci, with the most associated TCRs seen for DRB1 alleles and the fewest for HLA-C alleles. Across donors, most TCR sequences were observed very rarely, whereas some public TCRs were present in many individuals. According to a later genetic analysis, donors in an Asian-associated ancestry cluster had fewer N-insertions in productive TCRs than the approximately 710-donor mean. Cytomegalovirus status was reported to be diagnosed by the classifier with high specificity and sensitivity in both the original and validation cohorts. According to the authors, the approach could potentially be generalized to other disease states and immunological phenotypes. According to a later analysis, most CMV-associated TCR beta chains appeared to be HLA-restricted, and the HLA associations seemed to be driven largely by CMV exposure. A cluster of highly shared sequence variants was judged likely to represent a technical artifact of the sequencing pipeline. In a later genetic analysis, a missense DCLRE1C variant was associated with V-gene and J-gene trimming of TCR beta chains, and the association was replicated in an independent cohort. The study gave a list of about 160 TCR beta chains associated with cytomegalovirus. Some IMGT-functional V segments, including TRBV6-2 and TRBV6-3, could not be told apart with the 87-base-pair reads, so those segments were excluded. Linkage disequilibrium might explain the correlated functional status among segregating V segments, but an unknown experimental factor could not be ruled out. Three of the identified cytomegalovirus-associated TCR beta chains were confirmed in vitro to be specific for cytomegalovirus antigens. In this cohort, only TCR beta chains were sequenced, and detectable features were limited by the absence of alpha or paired-chain data. The only immune exposure information available for the cohort was CMV serostatus.

This clone was counted a single time. Its binding antigen is unknown. No base quality information exists; no much larger clone differs at one position. Per the germline V gene, MNHNS is the CDR1 and SASEGT is the CDR2. Including the terminal cysteine and phenylalanine, the CDR3 comprises 17 residues. The retained sequence is limited to the CDR3, 51 bases, with the frame set at the first base. V and J are truncated by 2 bases and 4 bases respectively, leaving an intervening sequence of 20 bases. The cohort consisted of some 730 healthy bone marrow donors. All cohort members were sampled while nominally healthy, although unrecorded immune exposures were likely present. The donor was CMV seronegative and belonged to the group of over 300 seronegative cohort members. A peripheral blood sample was provided by each donor, and peripheral blood mononuclear cells were used for TCR beta sequencing. Genomic DNA was extracted from the blood cell samples with the Qiagen DNeasy Blood Extraction Kit.

The protocol used for the library was the immunoSEQ multiplex PCR assay. The multiplex PCR relied on a mix of 60 forward primers for TCR Vbeta segments and 13 reverse primers for TCR Jbeta segments. Amplification of the CDR3 region of rearranged TCR beta genes was performed with a multiplex PCR assay on genomic DNA. Amplified TCR beta libraries were sequenced as 87-base-pair reads on the Illumina HiSeq System. In the source study's methods: Across the 500 to 850 repertoires, a later analysis counted 75 million to 90 million unique TCR beta chains, roughly 11 million of which were shared by at least two donors. Raw reads were error-corrected and collapsed into unique sequences by a nearest-neighbor algorithm in which closely related sequences were merged to remove PCR and sequencing errors. Alignment of CDR3 sequences to IMGT reference sequences was used to assign V, D and J gene segments. For a sequence to be retained, at least a six-nucleotide match to both a V gene segment and a J gene segment was required. Rearrangements were called productive when the CDR3 lacked stop codons and stayed in frame with V and J; all others were non-productive. CDR3 was defined according to IMGT convention as the region running from the second conserved V-encoded cysteine to the conserved J-encoded phenylalanine. Sequences without an unambiguous match to a single V gene segment were excluded from the earlier analysis of approximately 560 of the donors. An earlier analysis of under 750 of the donors called V segments functional above 56.7% productive rearrangements and segregating when the between-donor standard deviation exceeded 5%. A statistical classification framework was built to diagnose cytomegalovirus status from the catalog of TCR beta chain sequences. V and J gene assignment, in a later analysis, came from comparing TCR nucleotide sequences with IMGT/GENE-DB human TR gene sequences. Using the TCRdist pipeline, a later analysis assigned CDR3 sequences along with most-parsimonious VDJ recombination scenarios. In a later analysis, every TCR beta chain was defined by the combination of its CDR3 amino acid sequence and its V-gene family, and reads without a unique V-gene family were dropped. In a later analysis, several hundred highly shared, low-generation-probability nucleotide sequences were removed to address suspected cross-contamination and a sequencing artifact. For each public chain, a later analysis derived a clonal expansion index from normalized ranks of inferred template counts within each repertoire. In a later analysis, generation probabilities were computed using a VDJ recombination model fitted to out-of-frame rearrangements, and the results were checked against IGoR. In a later analysis, hypergeometric tests were used to score TCR-TCR, TCR-HLA and TCR-CMV co-occurrence, with a repertoire-size bias correction applied to TCR pairs. In a later analysis, false discovery rates were estimated by permuting HLA or CMV assignments 20 times. In a later analysis, co-occurring TCRs were grouped using DBSCAN, with TCRdist sequence similarity added in when clustering inside HLA-allele-positive subsets. Repertoires with fewer than 30,000 or more than 120,000 public chains, plus five repertoires with anomalous nucleotide sharing, were excluded from co-occurrence clustering. The table was pulled from immuneACCESS by TCRdb, which kept in-frame rearrangements only. Such tables lose some clones; where checked, under half of the loss comes from unresolved V genes, and the rest has no known cause. From that table come the V and J calls and clone size; the DNA was used to work out D and trimming. For this sample there are 30,000 to 40,000 clones; about 70% appear just once. The top ten clones comprise 3.5% to 4% of the sample.

This clonotype originated in a man aged 35 to 55 in good health and CMV-seronegative. The rearranged chain carries TRBV6-1 and TRBJ1-1; matching of 6 bases hints at TRBD1 as the D gene. The material sequenced was PBMCs. For the CDR3, the sequence is CASSEPGTINGITEAFF. The sequenced DNA is TGTGCCAGCAGTGAACCCGGGACAATTAATGGGATCACTGAAGCTTTCTTT.